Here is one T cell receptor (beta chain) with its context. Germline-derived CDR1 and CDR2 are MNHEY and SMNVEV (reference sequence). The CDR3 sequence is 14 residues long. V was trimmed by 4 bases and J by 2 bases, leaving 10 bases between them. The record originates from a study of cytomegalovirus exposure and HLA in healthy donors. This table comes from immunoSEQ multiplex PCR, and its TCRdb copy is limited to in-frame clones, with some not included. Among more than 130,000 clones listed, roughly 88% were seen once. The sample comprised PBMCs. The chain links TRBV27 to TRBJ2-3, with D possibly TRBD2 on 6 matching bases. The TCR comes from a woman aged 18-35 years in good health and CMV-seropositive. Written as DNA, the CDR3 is TGTGCCAGCAGTTCTGGCGGGAACACAGATACGCAGTATTTT. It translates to CASSSGGNTDTQYF.